Listed below are T cell receptor beta chains from one sample, sequenced in a study of OX40 agonist ivuxolimab in advanced cancers. The data were produced by immunoSEQ multiplex PCR, yet TCRdb's version contains in-frame clones alone and is incomplete. Of 60,000 or so clones listed, 80% to 90% are singletons. This material consisted of CD4+ or CD8+ T cells sorted from blood, taken in a trial of the OX40 agonist ivuxolimab. Receptors originate from an adult with an advanced solid tumor such as melanoma, head and neck, liver or kidney cancer. CDR3s include the opening cysteine and the closing phenylalanine or tryptophan. Fields, in order: V gene, D gene, J gene, clone size, CDR3 protein, CDR3 DNA. D genes are given only for firm matches. A clone size is listed for some rows: how often the clone was seen (once, few, many), or a class if it is expanded.

v_gene: TRBV14; d_gene: .; j_gene: TRBJ2-1; abundance: .; CDR3aa: CASSLGQHNEQFF; CDR3nt: TGTGCCAGCAGCCTTGGACAGCACAATGAGCAGTTCTTC
v_gene: TRBV27; d_gene: .; j_gene: TRBJ1-1; abundance: once; CDR3aa: CASRGTNTEAFF; CDR3nt: TGTGCCAGCCGGGGCACTAACACTGAAGCTTTCTTT
v_gene: TRBV7-9; d_gene: .; j_gene: TRBJ1-2; abundance: .; CDR3aa: CASSLGLGVYGYTF; CDR3nt: TGTGCCAGCAGCTTAGGTCTTGGAGTTTATGGCTACACCTTC
v_gene: TRBV6-1; d_gene: .; j_gene: TRBJ2-5; abundance: .; CDR3aa: CASSERRVDGQETQYF; CDR3nt: TGTGCCAGCAGTGAGAGAAGGGTAGACGGCCAAGAGACCCAGTACTTC
v_gene: TRBV29-1; d_gene: TRBD2; j_gene: TRBJ2-7; abundance: .; CDR3aa: CSVASGAYEQYF; CDR3nt: TGCAGCGTTGCTAGCGGGGCCTACGAGCAGTACTTC
v_gene: TRBV30; d_gene: .; j_gene: TRBJ2-2; abundance: .; CDR3aa: CAWGTRRLFF; CDR3nt: TGTGCCTGGGGGACGAGGCGGCTGTTTTTT
v_gene: TRBV9; d_gene: .; j_gene: TRBJ1-6; abundance: few; CDR3aa: CASGDSPLHF; CDR3nt: TGTGCTTCAGGGGATTCACCCCTCCACTTT
v_gene: TRBV13; d_gene: .; j_gene: TRBJ1-1; abundance: few; CDR3aa: CASSLGEGMNTEAFF; CDR3nt: TGTGCCAGCAGCTTAGGGGAGGGGATGAACACTGAAGCTTTCTTT
v_gene: TRBV15; d_gene: .; j_gene: TRBJ1-5; abundance: .; CDR3aa: CATSREPGRGNQPQHF; CDR3nt: TGTGCCACCAGCAGAGAACCGGGACGGGGAAATCAGCCCCAGCATTTT
v_gene: TRBV19; d_gene: .; j_gene: TRBJ1-4; abundance: .; CDR3aa: CASTHRVDKSEKLFF; CDR3nt: TGTGCCAGTACCCACCGGGTCGATAAGAGTGAAAAACTGTTTTTT
v_gene: TRBV9; d_gene: TRBD2; j_gene: TRBJ2-1; abundance: .; CDR3aa: CASSGSGRGPNEQFF; CDR3nt: TGTGCCAGCAGCGGTAGCGGGAGAGGCCCAAATGAGCAGTTCTTC
v_gene: TRBV19; d_gene: .; j_gene: TRBJ1-5; abundance: .; CDR3aa: CATQPTVPNQPQHF; CDR3nt: TGTGCCACCCAACCTACAGTTCCAAATCAGCCCCAGCATTTT
v_gene: TRBV11-3; d_gene: .; j_gene: TRBJ1-5; abundance: .; CDR3aa: CASSPGWAGVPNQPQHF; CDR3nt: TGTGCCAGCAGCCCTGGGTGGGCAGGGGTCCCCAATCAGCCCCAGCATTTT
v_gene: TRBV30; d_gene: .; j_gene: TRBJ2-7; abundance: .; CDR3aa: CAWRLGPGVGEQYF; CDR3nt: TGTGCCTGGAGGCTCGGCCCCGGGGTGGGCGAGCAGTACTTC
v_gene: TRBV28; d_gene: .; j_gene: TRBJ1-1; abundance: once; CDR3aa: CASSAYSYILNTEAFF; CDR3nt: TGTGCCAGCAGTGCATACAGCTATATTCTGAACACTGAAGCTTTCTTT
v_gene: TRBV27; d_gene: TRBD1; j_gene: TRBJ1-2; abundance: .; CDR3aa: CASSLSATGSGYTF; CDR3nt: TGTGCCAGCAGTTTATCGGCGACAGGGAGTGGCTACACCTTC
v_gene: TRBV10-2; d_gene: TRBD1; j_gene: TRBJ1-6; abundance: .; CDR3aa: CASSVGTEYNSPLHF; CDR3nt: TGCGCCAGCAGTGTCGGGACAGAATATAATTCACCCCTCCACTTT
v_gene: TRBV9; d_gene: .; j_gene: TRBJ2-3; abundance: .; CDR3aa: CASSGPNTDTQYF; CDR3nt: TGTGCCAGCAGCGGCCCGAACACAGATACGCAGTATTTT
v_gene: TRBV7-9; d_gene: .; j_gene: TRBJ1-5; abundance: .; CDR3aa: CASSPSGNQPQHF; CDR3nt: TGTGCCAGCAGCCCTTCAGGCAATCAGCCCCAGCATTTT
v_gene: TRBV5-6; d_gene: .; j_gene: TRBJ1-1; abundance: .; CDR3aa: CASSLGGNTEAFF; CDR3nt: TGTGCCAGCAGCTTAGGAGGGAACACTGAAGCTTTCTTT
v_gene: TRBV19; d_gene: TRBD2; j_gene: TRBJ2-5; abundance: .; CDR3aa: CASSILAGQETQYF; CDR3nt: TGTGCCAGTAGTATCCTAGCGGGCCAAGAGACCCAGTACTTC
v_gene: TRBV9; d_gene: TRBD1; j_gene: TRBJ1-4; abundance: .; CDR3aa: CASSVTGGPEKLFF; CDR3nt: TGTGCCAGCAGCGTAACAGGGGGCCCTGAAAAACTGTTTTTT
v_gene: TRBV9; d_gene: TRBD1; j_gene: TRBJ2-1; abundance: .; CDR3aa: CASSVAGTAPYNEQFF; CDR3nt: TGTGCCAGCAGCGTAGCCGGGACAGCCCCCTACAATGAGCAGTTCTTC
v_gene: TRBV30; d_gene: TRBD1; j_gene: TRBJ1-1; abundance: .; CDR3aa: CAWHGGWAGGTEAFF; CDR3nt: TGTGCCTGGCACGGGGGGTGGGCAGGGGGCACTGAAGCTTTCTTT
v_gene: TRBV4-1; d_gene: TRBD2; j_gene: TRBJ2-7; abundance: once; CDR3aa: CASSLGTSGGTYEQYF; CDR3nt: TGCGCCAGCAGCCTTGGGACTAGCGGGGGGACCTACGAGCAGTACTTC
v_gene: TRBV7-9; d_gene: .; j_gene: TRBJ2-7; abundance: .; CDR3aa: CASGPRSYEQYF; CDR3nt: TGTGCCAGCGGCCCCCGATCCTACGAGCAGTACTTC
v_gene: TRBV28; d_gene: .; j_gene: TRBJ1-2; abundance: .; CDR3aa: CASKDTSYGYTF; CDR3nt: TGTGCCAGCAAGGACACTTCCTATGGCTACACCTTC
v_gene: TRBV5-1; d_gene: .; j_gene: TRBJ2-2; abundance: .; CDR3aa: CASSLVGGAPGELFF; CDR3nt: TGCGCCAGCAGCTTGGTCGGGGGTGCGCCCGGGGAGCTGTTTTTT
v_gene: TRBV5-1; d_gene: TRBD1; j_gene: TRBJ2-7; abundance: .; CDR3aa: CASSYGQGNHEQYF; CDR3nt: TGCGCCAGCAGCTATGGACAGGGAAACCACGAGCAGTACTTC
v_gene: TRBV6-6; d_gene: TRBD2; j_gene: TRBJ2-5; abundance: .; CDR3aa: CASSYPGVLAGVYF; CDR3nt: TGTGCCAGCAGTTACCCCGGGGTACTAGCGGGAGTGTACTTC
v_gene: TRBV5-4; d_gene: .; j_gene: TRBJ1-4; abundance: .; CDR3aa: CASSLYLDEKLFF; CDR3nt: TGTGCCAGCAGCCTGTACCTTGACGAAAAACTGTTTTTT
v_gene: TRBV7-6; d_gene: .; j_gene: TRBJ2-7; abundance: .; CDR3aa: CASSSPQEGSEQYF; CDR3nt: TGTGCCAGCAGTTCTCCCCAGGAGGGTAGCGAGCAGTACTTC
v_gene: TRBV27; d_gene: .; j_gene: TRBJ1-5; abundance: .; CDR3aa: CASSSHRDKISNQPQHF; CDR3nt: TGTGCCAGCAGTTCCCACCGGGACAAAATAAGCAATCAGCCCCAGCATTTT
v_gene: TRBV7-9; d_gene: TRBD1; j_gene: TRBJ2-7; abundance: .; CDR3aa: CASSTGGYYEQYF; CDR3nt: TGTGCCAGCAGCACAGGGGGCTACTACGAGCAGTACTTC
v_gene: TRBV9; d_gene: .; j_gene: TRBJ2-3; abundance: .; CDR3aa: CASSVGVAGTDTQYF; CDR3nt: TGTGCCAGCAGCGTAGGGGTAGCGGGCACAGATACGCAGTATTTT
v_gene: TRBV9; d_gene: .; j_gene: TRBJ1-2; abundance: .; CDR3aa: CASSRDQEWFGYGYTF; CDR3nt: TGTGCCAGCAGCCGGGACCAGGAGTGGTTCGGCTATGGCTACACCTTC
v_gene: TRBV28; d_gene: .; j_gene: TRBJ1-1; abundance: .; CDR3aa: CASSPPRRGVGTEAFF; CDR3nt: TGTGCCAGCAGTCCCCCCCGGAGAGGGGTGGGCACTGAAGCTTTCTTT
v_gene: TRBV5-6; d_gene: TRBD2; j_gene: TRBJ2-1; abundance: .; CDR3aa: CASSFWTSGGQREQFF; CDR3nt: TGTGCCAGCAGCTTTTGGACTAGCGGGGGGCAGCGTGAGCAGTTCTTC
v_gene: TRBV27; d_gene: .; j_gene: TRBJ2-2; abundance: .; CDR3aa: CASSLADLNTGELFF; CDR3nt: TGTGCCAGCAGTTTGGCTGATCTAAACACCGGGGAGCTGTTTTTT
v_gene: TRBV6-1; d_gene: .; j_gene: TRBJ2-7; abundance: once; CDR3aa: CASRSREPYEQYF; CDR3nt: TGTGCCAGCAGAAGCAGGGAGCCCTACGAGCAGTACTTC
v_gene: TRBV27; d_gene: TRBD2; j_gene: TRBJ2-1; abundance: .; CDR3aa: CASSLRTSGSSYNEQFF; CDR3nt: TGTGCCAGCAGCCTCCGGACTAGCGGGAGCTCCTACAATGAGCAGTTCTTC
v_gene: TRBV7-2; d_gene: TRBD2; j_gene: TRBJ2-3; abundance: .; CDR3aa: CASSLAARETYIDTQYF; CDR3nt: TGTGCCAGCAGCTTAGCTGCGCGGGAGACATACATAGATACGCAGTATTTT
v_gene: TRBV5-4; d_gene: .; j_gene: TRBJ2-3; abundance: .; CDR3aa: CASSQRGGITDTQYF; CDR3nt: TGTGCCAGCAGCCAGCGTGGCGGTATCACAGATACGCAGTATTTT
v_gene: TRBV2; d_gene: TRBD2; j_gene: TRBJ2-3; abundance: .; CDR3aa: CASTVAGPTDTQYF; CDR3nt: TGTGCCAGCACCGTAGCGGGGCCCACAGATACGCAGTATTTT